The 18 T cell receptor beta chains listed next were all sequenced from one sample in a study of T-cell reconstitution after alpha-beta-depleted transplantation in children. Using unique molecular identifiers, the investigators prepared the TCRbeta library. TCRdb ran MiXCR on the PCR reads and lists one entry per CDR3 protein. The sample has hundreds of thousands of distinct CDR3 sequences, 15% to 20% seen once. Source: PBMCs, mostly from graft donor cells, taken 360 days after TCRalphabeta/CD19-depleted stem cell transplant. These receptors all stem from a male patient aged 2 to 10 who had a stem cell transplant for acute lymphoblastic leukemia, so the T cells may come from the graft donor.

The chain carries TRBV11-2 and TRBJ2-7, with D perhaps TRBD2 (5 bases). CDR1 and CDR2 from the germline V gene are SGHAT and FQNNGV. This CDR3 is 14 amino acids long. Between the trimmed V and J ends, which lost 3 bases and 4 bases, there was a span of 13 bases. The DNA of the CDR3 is TGTGCCAGCAGCTTGACCGACGGGAATTACGAGCAGTACTTC. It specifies CASSLTDGNYEQYF.

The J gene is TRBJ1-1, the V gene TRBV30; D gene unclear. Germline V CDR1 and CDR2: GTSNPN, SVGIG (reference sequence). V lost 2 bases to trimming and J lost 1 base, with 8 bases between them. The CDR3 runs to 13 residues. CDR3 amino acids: CAWSWQENTEAFF. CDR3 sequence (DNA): TGTGCCTGGAGTTGGCAGGAGAACACTGAAGCTTTCTTT.

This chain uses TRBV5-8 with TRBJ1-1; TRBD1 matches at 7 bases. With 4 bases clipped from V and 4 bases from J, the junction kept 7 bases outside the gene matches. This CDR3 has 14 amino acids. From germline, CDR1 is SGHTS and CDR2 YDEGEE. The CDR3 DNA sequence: TGTGCCAGCAGCCACAGGGGTCGGGGCACTGAAGCTTTCTTT. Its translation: CASSHRGRGTEAFF.

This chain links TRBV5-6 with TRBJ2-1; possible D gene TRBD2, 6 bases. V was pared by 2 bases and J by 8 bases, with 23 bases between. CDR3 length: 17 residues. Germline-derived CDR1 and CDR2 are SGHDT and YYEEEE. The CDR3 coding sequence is TGTGCCAGCAGCTTAGTCGTACTAGCCTCCCGAGGGGATGAGCAGTTCTTC. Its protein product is CASSLVVLASRGDEQFF.

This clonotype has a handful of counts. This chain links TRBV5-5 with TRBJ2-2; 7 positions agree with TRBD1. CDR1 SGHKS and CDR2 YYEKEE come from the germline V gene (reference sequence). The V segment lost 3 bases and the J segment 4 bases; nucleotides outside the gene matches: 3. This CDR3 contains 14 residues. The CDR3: CASSWDRGTGELFF. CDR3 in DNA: TGTGCCAGCAGCTGGGACAGAGGCACCGGGGAGCTGTTTTTT.

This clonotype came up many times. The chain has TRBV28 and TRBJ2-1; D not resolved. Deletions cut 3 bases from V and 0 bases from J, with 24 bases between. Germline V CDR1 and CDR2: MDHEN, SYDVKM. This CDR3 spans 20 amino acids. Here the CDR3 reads CASSLPPWKGIPNSYNEQFF. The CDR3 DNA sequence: TGTGCCAGCAGTTTGCCCCCCTGGAAAGGGATACCTAACTCCTACAATGAGCAGTTCTTC.

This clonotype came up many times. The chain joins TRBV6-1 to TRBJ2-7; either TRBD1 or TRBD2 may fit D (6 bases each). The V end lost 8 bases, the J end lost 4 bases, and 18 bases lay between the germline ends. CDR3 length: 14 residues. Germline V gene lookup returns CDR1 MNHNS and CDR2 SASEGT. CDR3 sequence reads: CASDDRRGLYEQYF. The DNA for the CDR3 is TGTGCCAGCGATGATCGCCGGGGGCTATACGAGCAGTACTTC.

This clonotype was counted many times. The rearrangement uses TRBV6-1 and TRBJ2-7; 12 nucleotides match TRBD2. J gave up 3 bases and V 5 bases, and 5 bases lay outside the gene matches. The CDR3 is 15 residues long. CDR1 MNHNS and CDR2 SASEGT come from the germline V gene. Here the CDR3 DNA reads TGTGCCAGCAGTCCCGGACTAGCGGGGCTCTACGAGCAGTACTTC. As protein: CASSPGLAGLYEQYF.

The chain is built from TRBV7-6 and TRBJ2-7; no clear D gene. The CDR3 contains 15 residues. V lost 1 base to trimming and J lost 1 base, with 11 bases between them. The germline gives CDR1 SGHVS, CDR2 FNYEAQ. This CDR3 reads CASSLVFGQSYEQYF. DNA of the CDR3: TGTGCCAGCAGCTTAGTTTTCGGGCAGTCCTACGAGCAGTACTTC.

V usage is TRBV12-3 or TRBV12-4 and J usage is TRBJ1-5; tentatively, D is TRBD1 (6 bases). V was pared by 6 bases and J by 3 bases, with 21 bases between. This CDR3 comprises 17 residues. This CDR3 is CASSSLGSRGHNQPQHF. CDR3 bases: TGTGCCAGCAGCAGTTTAGGGAGCAGGGGCCACAATCAGCCCCAGCATTTT.

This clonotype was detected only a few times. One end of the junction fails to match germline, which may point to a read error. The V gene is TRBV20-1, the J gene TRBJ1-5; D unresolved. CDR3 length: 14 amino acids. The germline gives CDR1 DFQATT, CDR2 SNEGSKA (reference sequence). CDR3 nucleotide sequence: TGCAGTGCTGGAGACGGCCTGCTCATGGGGCCCCAGCATTTT. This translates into CSAGDGLLMGPQHF.

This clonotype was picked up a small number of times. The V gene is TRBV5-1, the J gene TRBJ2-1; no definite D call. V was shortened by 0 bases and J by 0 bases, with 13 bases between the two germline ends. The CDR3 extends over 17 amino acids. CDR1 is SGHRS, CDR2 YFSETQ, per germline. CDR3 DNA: TGCGCCAGCAGCTTGGATGCCCGATCGAGCTCCTACAATGAGCAGTTCTTC. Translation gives CASSLDARSSSYNEQFF.

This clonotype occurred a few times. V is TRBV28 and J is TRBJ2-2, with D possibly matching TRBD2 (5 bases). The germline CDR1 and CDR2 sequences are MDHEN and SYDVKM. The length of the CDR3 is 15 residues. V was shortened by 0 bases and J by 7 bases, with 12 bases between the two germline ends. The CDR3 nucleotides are TGTGCCAGCAGTTTATGGGGAGCGCGCGGCGGGGAGCTGTTTTTT. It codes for CASSLWGARGGELFF.

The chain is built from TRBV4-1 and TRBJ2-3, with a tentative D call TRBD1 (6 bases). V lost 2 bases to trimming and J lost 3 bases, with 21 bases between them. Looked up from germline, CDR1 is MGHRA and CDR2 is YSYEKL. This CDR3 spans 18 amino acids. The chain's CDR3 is CASSQKMPPGERTDTQYF. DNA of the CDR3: TGCGCCAGCAGCCAAAAAATGCCCCCAGGGGAAAGAACAGATACGCAGTATTTT.

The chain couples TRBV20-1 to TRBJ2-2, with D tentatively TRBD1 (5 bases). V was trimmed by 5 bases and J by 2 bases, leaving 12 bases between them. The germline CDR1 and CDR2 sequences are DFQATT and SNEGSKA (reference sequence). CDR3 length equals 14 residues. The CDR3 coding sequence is TGCAGTGCTGTCAGGGCCCCCAACACCGGGGAGCTGTTTTTT. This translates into CSAVRAPNTGELFF.

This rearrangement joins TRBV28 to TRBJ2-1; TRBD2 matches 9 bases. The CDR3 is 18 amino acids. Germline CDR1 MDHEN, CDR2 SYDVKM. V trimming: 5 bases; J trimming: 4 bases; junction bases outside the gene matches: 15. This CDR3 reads CASSINRISGRAYNEQFF. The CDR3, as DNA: TGTGCCAGCAGTATTAACAGGATTAGCGGGAGAGCATACAATGAGCAGTTCTTC.

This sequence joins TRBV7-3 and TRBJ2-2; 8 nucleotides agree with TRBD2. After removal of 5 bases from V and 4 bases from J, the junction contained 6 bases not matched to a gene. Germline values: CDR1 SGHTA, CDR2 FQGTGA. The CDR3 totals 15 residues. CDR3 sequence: CASSPGTSVTGELFF. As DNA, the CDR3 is TGTGCCAGCAGCCCCGGGACTAGTGTCACCGGGGAGCTGTTTTTT.

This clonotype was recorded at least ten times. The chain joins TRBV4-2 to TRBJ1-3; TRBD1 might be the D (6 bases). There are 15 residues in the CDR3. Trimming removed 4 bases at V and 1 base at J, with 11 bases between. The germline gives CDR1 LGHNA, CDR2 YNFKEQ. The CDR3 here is CASSPPQGSGNTIYF. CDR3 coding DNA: TGTGCCAGCAGCCCACCTCAGGGGTCTGGAAACACCATATATTTT.